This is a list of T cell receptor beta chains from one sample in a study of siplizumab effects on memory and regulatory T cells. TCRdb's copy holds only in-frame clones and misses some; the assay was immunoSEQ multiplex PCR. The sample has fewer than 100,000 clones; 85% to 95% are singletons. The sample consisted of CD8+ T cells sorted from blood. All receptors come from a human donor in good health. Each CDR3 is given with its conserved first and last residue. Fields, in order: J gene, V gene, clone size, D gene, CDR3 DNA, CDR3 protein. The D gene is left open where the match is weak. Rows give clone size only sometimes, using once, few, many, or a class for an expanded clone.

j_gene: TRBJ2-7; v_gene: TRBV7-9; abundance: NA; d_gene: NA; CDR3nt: TGTGCCAGCAGCGTGACATCGTCGGAGCAGTACTTC; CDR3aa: CASSVTSSEQYF
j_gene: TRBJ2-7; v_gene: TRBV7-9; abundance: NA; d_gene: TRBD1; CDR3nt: TGTGCCAGCAGCGGAGGACAGGACGAGCAGTACTTC; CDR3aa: CASSGGQDEQYF
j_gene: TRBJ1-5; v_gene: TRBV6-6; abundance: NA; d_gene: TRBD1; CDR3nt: TGTGCCAGCACACAGGGGAGACAGCCCCAGCATTTT; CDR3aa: CASTQGRQPQHF
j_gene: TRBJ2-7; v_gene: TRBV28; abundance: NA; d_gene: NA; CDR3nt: TGTGCCAGCAGACCCGGGGCCTCCTACGAGCAGTACTTC; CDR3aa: CASRPGASYEQYF
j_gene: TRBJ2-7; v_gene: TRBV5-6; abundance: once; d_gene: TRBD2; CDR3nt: TGTGCCAGCAGCCCCGGACTAGACTACGAGCAGTACTTC; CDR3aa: CASSPGLDYEQYF
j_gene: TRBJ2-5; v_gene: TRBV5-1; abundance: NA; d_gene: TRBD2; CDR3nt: TGCGCCAGCAGCAGCGGGGGAGGAGTCCAAGAGACCCAGTACTTC; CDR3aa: CASSSGGGVQETQYF
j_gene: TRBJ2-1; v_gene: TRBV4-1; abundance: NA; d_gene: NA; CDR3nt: TGCGCCAGCAGCCAAGAAACGGGGACTCCGTACAATGAGCAGTTCTTC; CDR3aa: CASSQETGTPYNEQFF
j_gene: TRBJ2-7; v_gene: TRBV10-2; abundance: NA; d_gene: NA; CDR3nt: TGCGCCAGCAGTCTCTCCGAAGGCGGGGCCTACGAGCAGTACTTC; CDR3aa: CASSLSEGGAYEQYF
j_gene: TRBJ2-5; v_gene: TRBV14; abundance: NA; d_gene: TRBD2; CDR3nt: TGTGCCAGCAGCCAAGTAGGACTAGCGGGGACCTTGTACTTC; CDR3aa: CASSQVGLAGTLYF
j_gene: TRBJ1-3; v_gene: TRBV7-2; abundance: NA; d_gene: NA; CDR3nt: TGTGCCAGCAGCTTAGTGACCTTCTTAAAGGGCTCTGGAAACACCATATATTTT; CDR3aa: CASSLVTFLKGSGNTIYF
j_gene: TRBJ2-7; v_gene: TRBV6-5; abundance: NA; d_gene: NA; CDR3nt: TGTGCCAGCAGTGTAGGGTACTCCTACGAGCAGTACTTC; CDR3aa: CASSVGYSYEQYF
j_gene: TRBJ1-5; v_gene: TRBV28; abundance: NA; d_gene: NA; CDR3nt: TGTGCCAGCAGTCCCCCCCATCAGCCCCAGCATTTT; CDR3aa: CASSPPHQPQHF
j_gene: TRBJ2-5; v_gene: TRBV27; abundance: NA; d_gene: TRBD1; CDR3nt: TGTGCCAGCAGTTTACTACCGGGACAGGGTCACGAGACCCAGTACTTC; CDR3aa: CASSLLPGQGHETQYF
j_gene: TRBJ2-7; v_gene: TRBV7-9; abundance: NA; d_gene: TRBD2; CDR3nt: TGTGCCAGCAGCCGGAGACTAGCGGGGGCAAAGACCTACGAGCAGTACTTC; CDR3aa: CASSRRLAGAKTYEQYF
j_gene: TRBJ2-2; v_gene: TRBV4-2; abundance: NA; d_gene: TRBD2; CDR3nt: TGTGCCAGCAACGAAGCGGGAGTGACCGGGGAGCTGTTTTTT; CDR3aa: CASNEAGVTGELFF
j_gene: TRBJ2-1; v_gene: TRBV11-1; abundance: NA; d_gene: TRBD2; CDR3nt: TGTGCCAGCAGCCTCGGACTAGCGGGCTACAATGAGCAGTTCTTC; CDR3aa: CASSLGLAGYNEQFF
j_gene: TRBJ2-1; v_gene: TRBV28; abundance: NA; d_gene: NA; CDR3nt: TGTGCCAGCAGTTTAAGGGGGGGCTCCTACAATGAGCAGTTCTTC; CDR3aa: CASSLRGGSYNEQFF
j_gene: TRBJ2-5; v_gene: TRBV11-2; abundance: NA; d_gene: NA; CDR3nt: TGTGCCAGCAGCTTAGACCAAGAGACCCAGTACTTC; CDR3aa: CASSLDQETQYF
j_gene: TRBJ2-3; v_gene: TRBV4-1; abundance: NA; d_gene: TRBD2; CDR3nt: TGCGCCAGCAGCCAAGGCCCCGGGACTAGCGGGAGCACAGATACGCAGTATTTT; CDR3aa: CASSQGPGTSGSTDTQYF
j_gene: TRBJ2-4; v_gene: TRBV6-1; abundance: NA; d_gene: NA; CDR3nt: TGTGCCAGCAGTGAAGCCAGGAGGAACATTCAGTACTTC; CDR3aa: CASSEARRNIQYF
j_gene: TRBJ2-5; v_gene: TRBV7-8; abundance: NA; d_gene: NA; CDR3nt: TGTGCCAGCAGCCCCAGGACAAAGCAAGAGACCCAGTACTTC; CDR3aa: CASSPRTKQETQYF
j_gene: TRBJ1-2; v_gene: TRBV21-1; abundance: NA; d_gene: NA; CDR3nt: TGTGCCAGCAGCAAAGGCCTCCCGGACTGCAGGGCTCCTAACTATGGCTACACCTTC; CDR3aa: CASSKGLPDCRAPNYGYTF
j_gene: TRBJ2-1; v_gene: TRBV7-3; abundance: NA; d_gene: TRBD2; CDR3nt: TGTGCCAGCAGCTTAATCCTAGCGGGAGGTGAGCAGTTCTTC; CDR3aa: CASSLILAGGEQFF
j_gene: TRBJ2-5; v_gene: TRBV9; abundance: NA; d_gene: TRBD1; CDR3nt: TGTGCCAGCAGCGACCCGCGACAGGGCAAGGAGACCCAGTACTTC; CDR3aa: CASSDPRQGKETQYF
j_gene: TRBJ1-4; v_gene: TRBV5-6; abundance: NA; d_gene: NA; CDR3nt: TGTGCCAGCAGCTTGGGTTCGGATGAAAAACTGTTTTTT; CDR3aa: CASSLGSDEKLFF
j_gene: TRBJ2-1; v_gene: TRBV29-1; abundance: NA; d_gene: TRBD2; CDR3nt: TGCAGCGCCGGGAGCGGGAGAGCGGGGGATGAGCAGTTCTTC; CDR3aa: CSAGSGRAGDEQFF
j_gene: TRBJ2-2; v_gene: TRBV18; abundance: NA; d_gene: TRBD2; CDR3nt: TGTGCCAGCTCACCACCCCCAACTAGCGGGAGGGGTCGCCGGGAGCTGTTTTTT; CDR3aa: CASSPPPTSGRGRRELFF
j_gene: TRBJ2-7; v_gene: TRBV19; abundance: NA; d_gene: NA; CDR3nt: TGTGCCAGTAGTATTATGGCAGACTCCTACGAGCAGTACTTC; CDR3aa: CASSIMADSYEQYF
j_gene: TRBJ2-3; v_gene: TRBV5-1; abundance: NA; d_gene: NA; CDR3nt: TGCGCCAGCAGCTTGGCCACGGCGAGAGTTAGCACAGATACGCAGTATTTT; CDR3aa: CASSLATARVSTDTQYF
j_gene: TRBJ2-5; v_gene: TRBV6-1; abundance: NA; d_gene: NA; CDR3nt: TGTGCCAGCAACGACGTAAGCCAAGAGACCCAGTACTTC; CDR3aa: CASNDVSQETQYF
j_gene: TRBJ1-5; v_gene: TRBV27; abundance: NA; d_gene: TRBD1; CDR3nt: TGTGCCAGCAGTTTAAGGACAGGGGGTCAGCCCCAGCATTTT; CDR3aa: CASSLRTGGQPQHF
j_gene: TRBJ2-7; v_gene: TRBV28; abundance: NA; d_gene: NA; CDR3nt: TGTGCCAGCAGTTTCATAGGTTTCGACGAGCAGTACTTC; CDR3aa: CASSFIGFDEQYF
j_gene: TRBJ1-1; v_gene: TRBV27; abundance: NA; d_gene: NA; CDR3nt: TGTGCCAGCAGTTTATCTGGGTGGGAGAACACTGAAGCTTTCTTT; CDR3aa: CASSLSGWENTEAFF
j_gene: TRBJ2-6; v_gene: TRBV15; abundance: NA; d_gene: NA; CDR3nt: TGTGCCACCAGCAGAGATCTTGGTTCTGGGGCCAACGTCCTGACTTTC; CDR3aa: CATSRDLGSGANVLTF
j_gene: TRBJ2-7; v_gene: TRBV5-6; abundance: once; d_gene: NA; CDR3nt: TGTGCCAGCAGCTTGGATCGCAGGGCGGGATACGAGCAGTACTTC; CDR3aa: CASSLDRRAGYEQYF
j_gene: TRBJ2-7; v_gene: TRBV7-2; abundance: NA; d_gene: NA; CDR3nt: TGTGCCAGCAGCTTAGAGGGCAGTTACTACGAGCAGTACTTC; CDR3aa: CASSLEGSYYEQYF
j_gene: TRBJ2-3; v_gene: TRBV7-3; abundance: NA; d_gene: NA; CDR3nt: TGTGCCAGCAGCTTAGCGGGTGCTAGCACAGATACGCAGTATTTT; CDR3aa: CASSLAGASTDTQYF
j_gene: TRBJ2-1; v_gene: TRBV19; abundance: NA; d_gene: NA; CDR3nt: TGTGCCAGTAGTATAACAGATTACAATGAGCAGTTCTTC; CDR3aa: CASSITDYNEQFF
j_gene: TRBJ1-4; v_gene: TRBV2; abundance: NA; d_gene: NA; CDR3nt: TGTGCCAGCAGTGCAACGACAGGATTACGTGAAAAACTGTTTTTT; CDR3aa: CASSATTGLREKLFF
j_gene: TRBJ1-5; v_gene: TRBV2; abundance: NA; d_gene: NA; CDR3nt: TGTGCCAGCAGTCGGTCTAATCAGCCCCAGCATTTT; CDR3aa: CASSRSNQPQHF
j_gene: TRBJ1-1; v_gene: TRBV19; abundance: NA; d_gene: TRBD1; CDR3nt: TGTGCCAGTAGTACACAGGGGGCCCGAACTGAAGCTTTCTTT; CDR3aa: CASSTQGARTEAFF
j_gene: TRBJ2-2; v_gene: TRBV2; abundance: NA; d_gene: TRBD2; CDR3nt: TGTGCCAGCAGTGGACTAGCGGGAAACACCGGGGAGCTGTTTTTT; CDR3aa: CASSGLAGNTGELFF
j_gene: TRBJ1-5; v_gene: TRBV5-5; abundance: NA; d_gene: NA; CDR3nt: TGTGCCAGCAGCTTGGGGGTTAGCAATCAGCCCCAGCATTTT; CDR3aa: CASSLGVSNQPQHF
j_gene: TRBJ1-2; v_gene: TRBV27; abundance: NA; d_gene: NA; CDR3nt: TGTGCCAGCAGTTTTCTTCTGGGGGCGAATGGCTACACCTTC; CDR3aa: CASSFLLGANGYTF
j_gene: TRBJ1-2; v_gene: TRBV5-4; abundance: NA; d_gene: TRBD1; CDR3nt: TGTGCCAGCAGCTTTCGAACAGGGGGCGGGGGCTACACCTTC; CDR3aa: CASSFRTGGGGYTF
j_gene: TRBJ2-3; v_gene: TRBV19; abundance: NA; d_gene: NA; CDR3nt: TGTGCCAGTAGTATCGATGGATCGGGCACAGATACGCAGTATTTT; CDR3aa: CASSIDGSGTDTQYF
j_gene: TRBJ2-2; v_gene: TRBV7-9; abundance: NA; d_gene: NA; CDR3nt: TGTGCCAGCAGCTCAATGGGCGGGATCAACACCGGGGAGCTGTTTTTT; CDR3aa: CASSSMGGINTGELFF
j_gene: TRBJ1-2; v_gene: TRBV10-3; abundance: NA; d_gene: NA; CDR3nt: TGTGCCATCAGTGAGTCGGGGGAGGGAGTGCCCTATGGCTACACCTTC; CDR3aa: CAISESGEGVPYGYTF
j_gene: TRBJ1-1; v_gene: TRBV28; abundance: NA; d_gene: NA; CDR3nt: TGTGCCAGCAGACCGACAGGTTTTACTGAAGCTTTCTTT; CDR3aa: CASRPTGFTEAFF
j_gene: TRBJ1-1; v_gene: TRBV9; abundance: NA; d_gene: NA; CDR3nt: TGTGCCAGCAGCGTAGGGGGGCCGGGGGCTGAAGCTTTCTTT; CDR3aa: CASSVGGPGAEAFF
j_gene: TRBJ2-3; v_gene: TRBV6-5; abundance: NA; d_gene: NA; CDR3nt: TGTGCCAGCAGTCCCAGGGTCCTCGGCACAGATACGCAGTATTTT; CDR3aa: CASSPRVLGTDTQYF
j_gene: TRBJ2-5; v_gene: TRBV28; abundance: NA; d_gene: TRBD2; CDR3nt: TGTGCCAGCAGTTTCCCCACAGCGAGGACTAGCGGGCCCACCGTCGTGGCCCAGTACTTC; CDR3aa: CASSFPTARTSGPTVVAQYF
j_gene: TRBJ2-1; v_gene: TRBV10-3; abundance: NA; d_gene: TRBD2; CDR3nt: TGTGCCATCAGCCGGACTAGCGGGAGAGGCGGTCAGGGCAATGAGCAGTTCTTC; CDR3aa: CAISRTSGRGGQGNEQFF
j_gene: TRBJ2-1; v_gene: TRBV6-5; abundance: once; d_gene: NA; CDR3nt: TGTGCCAGCAGTTACAATTTGGAGGGGGCAGGTGAGCAGTTCTTC; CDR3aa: CASSYNLEGAGEQFF
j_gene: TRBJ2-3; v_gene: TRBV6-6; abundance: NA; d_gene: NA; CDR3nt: TGTGCCAGCAGCGATCAGGGTCCAGATACGCAGTATTTT; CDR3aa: CASSDQGPDTQYF
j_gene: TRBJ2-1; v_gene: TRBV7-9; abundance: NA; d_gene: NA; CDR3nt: TGTGCCAGCAGCTACGGGATAGTCGACAATGAGCAGTTCTTC; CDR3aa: CASSYGIVDNEQFF
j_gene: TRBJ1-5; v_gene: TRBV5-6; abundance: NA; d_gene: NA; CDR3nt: TGTGCCAGCAGCTTGTTAGATCAGCCCCAGCATTTT; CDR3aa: CASSLLDQPQHF
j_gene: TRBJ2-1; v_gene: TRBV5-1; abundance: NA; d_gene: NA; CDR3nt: TGCGCCAGCAGCGCGGGACAGCAATACAATGAGCAGTTCTTC; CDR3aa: CASSAGQQYNEQFF
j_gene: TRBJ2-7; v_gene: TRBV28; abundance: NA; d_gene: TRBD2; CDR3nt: TGTGCCAGCAGTTACGGACTAGCGGACATGCGTTACGAGCAGTACTTC; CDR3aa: CASSYGLADMRYEQYF
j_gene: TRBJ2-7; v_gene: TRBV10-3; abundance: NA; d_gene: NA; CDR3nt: TGTGCCATCAGTTCCCCTGGGGGCAGCTCCTACGAGCAGTACTTC; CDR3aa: CAISSPGGSSYEQYF